Listed below are T cell receptor beta chains from one sample, sequenced in a study of blood T cells in healthy people across ages. Via MiXCR, TCRdb re-called the 5' RACE reads, giving one row per CDR3 protein. There are about 670,000 distinct CDR3 sequences in the sample; about 51% occur only once, and approximately 15% lies in the top ten. The sequenced sample was blood. The receptors were gathered from a woman aged 80 or older in good health. The CDR3 runs from the conserved cysteine through the conserved F or W. The order of the fields is V gene, clone size, J gene, D gene, CDR3 length, CDR3 protein, CDR3 DNA. A D gene is named only where the DNA matches it firmly. Rows give clone size only sometimes, using once, few, many, or a class for an expanded clone.

>TRBV6-1|-|TRBJ1-1|-|15
CASRESGPVNTEAFF
TGTGCCAGCAGGGAGTCGGGGCCGGTGAACACTGAAGCTTTCTTT
>TRBV20-1|-|TRBJ2-6|TRBD1|16
CSALTGGGSGANVLTF
TGCAGTGCTCTGACAGGGGGCGGTTCTGGGGCCAACGTCCTGACTTTC
>TRBV5-1|few|TRBJ2-3|-|15
CASSTLSSSTDTQYF
TGCGCCAGCAGCACTCTATCTTCCAGCACAGATACGCAGTATTTT
>TRBV7-9|-|TRBJ2-6|-|18
CASSYLRAVVSGANVLTF
TGTGCCAGCAGCTATCTACGGGCCGTAGTCAGTGGGGCCAACGTCCTGACTTTC
>TRBV12-3/TRBV12-4|-|TRBJ1-2|-|14
CASGDQGIIYGYTF
TGTGCCAGCGGGGACCAAGGGATTATCTATGGCTACACCTTC
>TRBV24-1|-|TRBJ2-2|TRBD2|16
CATSDPGLAATGELFF
TGTGCCACCAGTGACCCGGGACTAGCGGCCACCGGGGAGCTGTTTTTT
>TRBV25-1|-|TRBJ2-1|-|14
CASSEIGGDNEQFF
TGTGCCAGCAGTGAGATCGGGGGTGACAATGAGCAGTTCTTC
>TRBV27|many|TRBJ1-5|TRBD1|15
CASSSTGYSNQPQHF
TGTGCCAGCAGTTCGACAGGGTATAGCAATCAGCCCCAGCATTTT
>TRBV20-1|-|TRBJ2-5|TRBD2|14
CSAFQRGPQETQYF
TGCAGTGCTTTCCAGCGGGGCCCACAAGAGACCCAGTACTTC
>TRBV20-1|few|TRBJ2-2|TRBD1|15
CSARLPGQGFGELFF
TGCAGTGCTAGACTCCCCGGACAGGGTTTTGGGGAGCTGTTTTTT